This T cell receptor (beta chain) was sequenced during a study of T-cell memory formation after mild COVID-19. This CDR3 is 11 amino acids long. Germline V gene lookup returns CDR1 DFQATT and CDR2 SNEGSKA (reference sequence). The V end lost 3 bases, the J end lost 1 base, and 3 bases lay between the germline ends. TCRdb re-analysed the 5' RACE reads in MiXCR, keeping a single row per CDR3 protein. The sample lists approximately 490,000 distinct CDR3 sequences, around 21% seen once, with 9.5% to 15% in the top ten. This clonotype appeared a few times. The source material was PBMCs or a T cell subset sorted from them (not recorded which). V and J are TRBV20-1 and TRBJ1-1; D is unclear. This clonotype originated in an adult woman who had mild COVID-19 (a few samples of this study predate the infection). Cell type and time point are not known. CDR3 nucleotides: TGCAGTGCTAGTACGAACACTGAAGCTTTCTTT. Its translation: CSASTNTEAFF.